Each of the 4 T cell receptor beta chains below was sequenced from the same sample in a study of T cell responses to AZD1222 COVID-19 vaccine. Sequencing used immunoSEQ multiplex PCR; TCRdb keeps in-frame clones, though not all of them. This sample has about 88,000 clones, with roughly 90% found just once. Sequencing used peripheral blood, obtained on day 0 of AZD1222 vaccination. Source of these receptors: an adult in good health.

V is TRBV5-1 and J is TRBJ2-1, with 11 positions matching TRBD2. The ends lost 5 bases at V and 7 bases at J; junction bases unmatched: 11. Germline V gene data show CDR1 as SGHRS and CDR2 as YFSETQ. The CDR3 loop spans 16 amino acids. The CDR3 sequence: CASRDYLAGGLNEQFF. CDR3 nucleotides: TGCGCCAGCAGGGATTACCTAGCGGGGGGCCTGAATGAGCAGTTCTTC.

The chain joins TRBV6-6 to TRBJ1-1; D possibly corresponds to TRBD1 (6 bases). Trimming removed 6 bases at V and 7 bases at J, with 15 bases between. Germline V CDR1 and CDR2: MNHNY, SVGAGI (reference sequence). The CDR3 spans 13 residues. CDR3 in amino acids: CASRAGAGGEAFF. The CDR3 nucleotides are TGTGCCAGCAGGGCGGGGGCCGGGGGTGAAGCTTTCTTT.

J is TRBJ1-4 and V is TRBV12-3 or TRBV12-4, with unresolved D. CDR3 length: 13 amino acids. V shed 8 bases and J shed 4 bases, with 11 bases lying between them. CDR3: CASADMVNEKLFF. In DNA, the CDR3 is TGTGCCAGCGCTGACATGGTTAATGAAAAACTGTTTTTT.

The rearrangement joins TRBV5-6 to TRBJ1-2; D gene uncertain. The V gene's germline CDR1 is SGHDT and CDR2 YYEEEE. The CDR3 has 14 amino acids. V gave up 6 bases and J gave up 2 bases, with 14 bases separating them. The DNA of the CDR3 is TGTGCCAGCACAACCGCTTTAAGGAACTATGGCTACACCTTC. This codes for CASTTALRNYGYTF.